This T cell receptor (beta chain) was found in a study of tumor-infiltrating lymphocytes in primary liver carcinoma. Overall study context: Patients diagnosed with primary liver carcinoma received treatment through surgical resection.

Comment on this clonotype: An end of the junction differs from the germline gene, which may be a read error.

Germline DNA was extracted too, while blood RNA derived from unsorted whole blood. The investigators made TCR beta cDNA from around 540 ng total RNA, using a constant-region primer. Modified slightly, ARM-PCR produced TCR beta libraries over three nested multiplex PCR rounds. A C-beta reverse primer was combined with TRBV1-TRBV30 forward primers in the first two PCR rounds, and each round had roughly 9 cycles. TCRdb ran MiXCR on the multiplex PCR reads and lists one entry per CDR3 protein. Of about 320,000 distinct CDR3 sequences detected, 65% appear once; the ten largest clones hold roughly 10%. CDR3 length: 14 residues. Per germline, CDR1 LGHNA and CDR2 YNFKEQ.

This clonotype was obtained from a middle-aged man with primary liver carcinoma and hepatitis B virus infection. Sequencing input: peripheral blood. The rearrangement uses TRBV4-2 and TRBJ2-5, with TRBD2 matching over 7 bases. The CDR3 nucleotides are TGTGTCAGCAGCCCGGCAGGACTAGAGGAGACCCAGTACTTC. Translated, it gives CVSSPAGLEETQYF.